The subject of this entry is one T cell receptor beta chain. Its antigen is not known. The PCR contained 60 Vbeta and 13 Jbeta primers. Using immunoSEQ multiplex PCR, the repertoire was profiled, and TCRdb retains in-frame clones only, with some absent. The sample lists 130,000 to 150,000 clones; roughly three quarters were seen once. This sample stems from a study of cytomegalovirus exposure and HLA in healthy donors. In the study overall: Earlier findings included over 90 million unique TCR beta sequences obtained from 150 million to 200 million T cells.

Study-wide results and caveats: Most likely, a cluster of highly shared sequence variants arose as a sequencing artifact. A later analysis revealed that TCR association rates differed between HLA loci, peaking at DRB1 and bottoming out at HLA-C. In an earlier analysis, productive rearrangement rates for most beta V segments clustered near 87% or 30%.

Germline values: CDR1 KGHSY, CDR2 FQNENV. Trimming removed 4 bases from V and 1 base from J, with 17 bases in between. The CDR3 extends over 16 amino acids. This rearrangement joins TRBV16 to TRBJ2-7, with D perhaps matching TRBD1 (6 bases). The TCR comes from a man in his 60s in good health and CMV-seronegative. The sequencing sample was made of PBMCs. The CDR3 sequence is CASSRPGQATSYEQYF. CDR3 DNA sequence: TGTGCCAGCAGCCGCCCGGGACAAGCTACTTCCTACGAGCAGTACTTC.